One and the same sample provided the 19 T cell receptor beta chains below, sequenced in a study of T cells in Graves' hyperthyroidism and ophthalmopathy. Researchers amplified the TCR beta CDR3 regions from RNA transcripts. Carried out on the TCR CDR3, a first-round RT-PCR used the HTBI primer set. TCRdb passed the multiplex PCR reads through MiXCR, listing each CDR3 protein once. This sample carries roughly 280,000 distinct CDR3 sequences, roughly 20% of them seen once, and the ten largest clones take approximately 60%. Input material: blood. Source of these receptors: a man aged 25 to 40 with Graves' ophthalmopathy.

This clonotype was observed at least ten times. V gene TRBV12-3 or TRBV12-4 combines with J gene TRBJ1-1; maybe TRBD1 (6 bases). The germline V and J ends were trimmed by 6 bases and 5 bases, with 13 bases remaining between them. The CDR3 is made up of 13 amino acids. The CDR3 sequence is CASSLTGLTEAFF. CDR3 nucleotide sequence: TGTGCCAGCAGCCTCACAGGGCTGACTGAAGCTTTCTTT.

This clonotype was counted between two and nine times. This chain uses TRBV30 with TRBJ1-5; possibly TRBD1 for D (6 bases). The length of the CDR3 is 15 residues. The V end was cut by 2 bases, the J end by 1 base, with 12 bases between. Germline loops: CDR1 GTSNPN, CDR2 SVGIG (reference sequence). Written as DNA, the CDR3 is TGTGCCTGGAGTTGGTCAGGGGAAAGCAATCAGCCCCAGCATTTT. Residues: CAWSWSGESNQPQHF.

This clonotype was observed at least ten times. The chain has TRBV12-3 or TRBV12-4 and TRBJ2-1; D is perhaps TRBD2 (6 bases). The germline V and J ends were trimmed by 0 bases and 6 bases, with 12 bases remaining between them. The CDR3 has 15 residues. This CDR3 reads CASSLALAELNEQFF. Here the CDR3 DNA reads TGTGCCAGCAGTTTAGCGTTAGCGGAACTCAATGAGCAGTTCTTC.

As to this clonotype: A read error is possible here, since a much larger clone lies one base away. The chain employs TRBV28 and TRBJ2-1; D is possibly TRBD2 (6 bases). The CDR3 has 14 amino acids. Germline V lookup: CDR1 MDHEN, CDR2 SYDVKM. V lost 6 bases to trimming and J lost 10 bases, with 19 bases between them. CDR3 loop: CASSHPGLVGEQFF. The CDR3 nucleotides read TGTGCCAGCAGCCATCCGGGACTCGTTGGCGAGCAGTTCTTC.

This clonotype was observed a handful of times. The chain carries TRBV20-1 and TRBJ1-2; 7 bases map to TRBD1. The CDR3 contains 14 residues. Trimming removed 3 bases from V and 2 bases from J; junction bases left unmatched: 6. Per germline, CDR1 DFQATT and CDR2 SNEGSKA (reference sequence). DNA for the CDR3: TGCAGTGCTAGTCGCACAGGGGCAAACTATGGCTACACCTTC. This encodes CSASRTGANYGYTF.

The rearrangement links TRBV3-1 to TRBJ1-6; maybe TRBD1 (6 bases). The V gene lost 4 bases and the J gene lost 7 bases, with 17 bases spanning the gap. CDR1 is LGHDT, CDR2 YNNKEL, per germline (reference sequence). The CDR3 covers 16 residues. CDR3 coding DNA: TGTGCCAGCAGCCCTGGACAGCGGAGGACAAATTCACCCCTCCACTTT. It translates to CASSPGQRRTNSPLHF.

Many counts were recorded for this clonotype. The V call is TRBV18, the J call TRBJ2-7, with D hard to call. This CDR3 comprises 12 residues. Germline lookup yields CDR1 KGHSH and CDR2 LQKENI. Trimming shortened V by 6 bases and J by 5 bases, and 11 bases separated the two germline ends. CDR3 sequence reads: CASSLYGNEQYF. CDR3 coding DNA: TGTGCCAGCTCCCTGTATGGGAACGAGCAGTACTTC.

V is TRBV4-1 and J is TRBJ2-7; 8 positions agree with TRBD2. Germline V gene sequence: CDR1 MGHRA, CDR2 YSYEKL. This CDR3 comprises 15 residues. Trimming took 1 base from V and 7 from J; bases not matched to a gene: 9. CDR3 amino acids: CASSQGPGLGQEQYF. The CDR3 bases are TGCGCCAGCAGCCAAGGTCCGGGACTAGGACAGGAGCAGTACTTC.

In this sample, this clonotype turned up many times. This chain connects TRBV3-1 to TRBJ2-1, with TRBD1 identical over 9 bases. Per germline, CDR1 LGHDT and CDR2 YNNKEL (reference sequence). The CDR3 is 16 residues long. The trim removed 3 bases at V and 1 base at J, leaving 4 bases unmatched. This CDR3 reads CASSQTGGYSYNEQFF. The CDR3 region has the DNA TGTGCCAGCAGCCAGACAGGGGGTTATTCCTACAATGAGCAGTTCTTC.

This clonotype came up many times. The genes are TRBV30 and TRBJ2-2; 12 positions match TRBD2. Germline values: CDR1 GTSNPN, CDR2 SVGIG (reference sequence). The CDR3 runs 16 residues. V dropped 3 bases and J dropped 5; count of bases not matched to a gene: 7. The CDR3 here is CAWRKTSGSLTGELFF. The CDR3 DNA reads as TGTGCCTGGAGAAAGACTAGCGGGAGTCTGACCGGGGAGCTGTTTTTT. Full variable domain (remainder filled in from reference TRBV30 and TRBJ2-2): SQTIHQWPATLVQPVGSPLSLECTVEGTSNPNLYWYRQAAGRGLQLLFYSVGIGQISSEVPQNLSASRPQDRQFILSSKKLLLSDSGFYLCAWRKTSGSLTGELFFGEGSRLTVL.

A few counts support this clonotype. The chain carries TRBV7-6 and TRBJ1-2; TRBD1 matches at 10 bases. The V gene end was trimmed by 5 bases and the J gene end by 8 bases; junction bases not matched to a gene: 8. The CDR3 sequence is 14 residues long. Per the germline V gene, CDR1 is SGHVS and CDR2 is FNYEAQ. The CDR3: CASSQDRGAVGYTF. CDR3 sequence (DNA): TGTGCCAGCAGCCAGGACAGGGGGGCCGTCGGCTACACCTTC.

This clonotype was seen many times. The V and J genes are TRBV12-5 and TRBJ1-1; 10 positions agree with TRBD1. The CDR3 runs to 13 residues. The J segment lost 6 bases and the V segment lost 9 bases, leaving 7 bases of the junction unmatched. The germline V gene has CDR1 LGHNT and CDR2 FRNRAP. CDR3 amino acids: CASRDRGFPEAFF. The CDR3, as DNA: TGTGCTAGCCGGGACAGGGGATTCCCTGAAGCTTTCTTT.

This clonotype has a handful of counts. The chain couples TRBV12-5 to TRBJ2-2, with unresolved D. V lost 3 bases to trimming and J lost 6 bases, with 5 bases between them. The germline CDR1 and CDR2 sequences are LGHNT and FRNRAP. The CDR3 is 12 residues long. CDR3 sequence reads: CASGFWAGELFF. DNA for the CDR3: TGTGCTAGTGGTTTCTGGGCCGGGGAGCTGTTTTTT.

V gene TRBV12-3 or TRBV12-4 combines with J gene TRBJ2-7; no firm D call. The V gene lost 1 base and the J gene lost 1 base, with 8 bases spanning the gap. The CDR3 sequence is 14 residues long. CDR3: CASSLVLRSYEQYF. The CDR3 DNA reads TGTGCCAGCAGTTTAGTTCTTCGTTCCTACGAGCAGTACTTC.

This clonotype was counted between two and nine times. The V and J genes are TRBV29-1 and TRBJ1-2; D is unresolved. The CDR3 is 13 residues long. The germline V and J ends were trimmed by 1 base and 0 bases, with 6 bases remaining between them. Germline values: CDR1 SQVTM, CDR2 ANQGSEA. The chain's CDR3 is CSVEAITNYGYTF. In DNA, the CDR3 is TGCAGCGTTGAAGCCATAACTAACTATGGCTACACCTTC.

This rearrangement joins TRBV6-1 to TRBJ2-7, with D perhaps matching TRBD1 (7 bases). Germline V gene lookup returns CDR1 MNHNS and CDR2 SASEGT. V lost 3 bases, J lost 8 bases, and 14 bases lay in between. This CDR3 is 13 amino acids long. CDR3 coding DNA: TGTGCCAGCAGTGATTTACCAGGGGGGAAGCAGTACTTC. Its protein is CASSDLPGGKQYF.

CDR3 sequence: CASSFTGGFYNEQFF. CDR3 DNA sequence: TGTGCCAGCAGCTTCACAGGGGGCTTTTACAATGAGCAGTTCTTC. The chain carries TRBV11-2 and TRBJ2-1; 9 nucleotides match TRBD1. V shed 3 bases and J 4 bases; nucleotides not matched to a gene: 4. Germline CDR1 and CDR2: SGHAT and FQNNGV. The CDR3 is made up of 15 amino acids.

With respect to this clonotype: Here the CDR3 omits its conserved ending phenylalanine or tryptophan, so a read error is the likely source. The chain is built from TRBV11-2 and TRBJ1-3; D is unclear. V was pared by 2 bases and J by 2 bases, with 16 bases between. Germline CDR1 reads SGHAT; CDR2 reads FQNNGV. The CDR3 runs to 17 residues. The CDR3 region is CASSLYSSVIPGNTIYC. For the CDR3, the DNA is TGTGCCAGCAGCTTATACTCCAGTGTCATCCCTGGAAACACCATATATTGT.

In this sample, this clonotype turned up many times. The chain links TRBV5-6 to TRBJ2-3, with D uncertain. V shed 0 bases and J shed 6 bases, with 14 bases lying between them. CDR1 and CDR2 from the germline V gene are SGHDT and YYEEEE. The length of the CDR3 is 15 residues. The CDR3 coding sequence is TGTGCCAGCAGCTTGGAGGGATTAATAGGGGATACGCAGTATTTT. Translated: CASSLEGLIGDTQYF.